Shown below are 20 T cell receptor beta chains from a single sample sequenced in a study of blood T cell repertoires in COVID-19 (TCRdb year 2020). The library was prepared using the immunoSEQ multiplex PCR assay. TCRdb carries this immuneACCESS record with in-frame sequences only. Its versions omit some clonotypes, under half of them owing to an unresolved V gene in the studies checked, with the rest unexplained. The sample table contains some 250,000 clones; only one count was recorded for about 82% of them. About 12% of the sample is taken by the ten largest. What was sequenced was peripheral blood. The receptors stem from an elderly man with acute or convalescent COVID-19.

The rearrangement links TRBV4-1 to TRBJ1-4, with a tentative D call TRBD1 (5 bases). Deletions cut 1 base from V and 4 bases from J, with 7 bases between. This CDR3 is 14 amino acids long. The germline V gene encodes CDR1 MGHRA and CDR2 YSYEKL. The CDR3 reads CASSQVTVNEKLFF. CDR3 sequence (DNA): TGCGCCAGCAGCCAAGTGACAGTTAATGAAAAACTGTTTTTT.

The chain combines TRBV28 with TRBJ1-3, with 9 bases identical to TRBD1. Trimming removed 6 bases from V and 4 bases from J; junction bases left unmatched: 4. Germline V CDR1 and CDR2: MDHEN, SYDVKM. This CDR3 has 14 amino acids. CDR3 protein: CASRPGTGGNTIYF. The CDR3 nucleotides are TGTGCCAGCAGACCCGGGACAGGGGGAAACACCATATATTTT.

This clone was observed a handful of times. The chain employs TRBV18 and TRBJ1-2; no clear D. The length of the CDR3 is 14 residues. Germline loops: CDR1 KGHSH, CDR2 LQKENI. V lost 0 bases and J lost 14, with 19 bases in between. CDR3 in amino acids: CASSPPSGSTPPTF. DNA of the CDR3: TGTGCCAGCTCACCACCTTCAGGATCCACACCGCCGACCTTC.

The chain uses TRBV27 and TRBJ1-6, with D uncertain. CDR1 and CDR2 (germline): MNHEY, SMNVEV (reference sequence). V lost 6 bases and J 8 bases, leaving 17 bases between the germline ends. CDR3 length equals 15 residues. CDR3 bases: TGTGCCAGCAGGCCCCCGGGGTACAGTTATTCACCCCTCCACTTT. It translates to CASRPPGYSYSPLHF.

This clone showed up just a few times. The chain has TRBV4-2 and TRBJ2-2, with TRBD1 as a possible D gene (5 bases). This CDR3 is 15 amino acids long. Germline V lookup: CDR1 LGHNA, CDR2 YNFKEQ. Trimming left V 2 bases short and J 2 bases short, with 9 bases between. The CDR3 DNA follows: TGTGCCAGCAGCCAAAGGGGAACTAACACCGGGGAGCTGTTTTTT. Residues: CASSQRGTNTGELFF.

CDR3 coding DNA: TGTGCCAGCAGCCTCCGGGACAGCCTTAATCAGCCCCAGCATTTT. Protein sequence: CASSLRDSLNQPQHF. The chain employs TRBV7-8 and TRBJ1-5, with 7 bases that match TRBD1. Germline CDR1 is SGHVS and CDR2 is FQNEAQ. The CDR3 length is 15 residues. The V and J ends lost 5 bases and 4 bases, in that order; junction bases with no gene match: 8.

This clone was detected only a few times. This chain links TRBV5-1 with TRBJ2-1; maybe TRBD1 (6 bases). The CDR3 spans 15 residues. The ends were cut back, 7 bases at V and 2 bases at J, with 16 bases in the middle. Per germline, CDR1 SGHRS and CDR2 YFSETQ. The CDR3 coding sequence is TGCGCCAGCGGCACGGGGACACGGACCTACAATGAGCAGTTCTTC. Translating gives CASGTGTRTYNEQFF.

This sequence joins TRBV5-1 and TRBJ1-3; 11 positions match TRBD1. Looked up from germline, CDR1 is SGHRS and CDR2 is YFSETQ. The CDR3 sequence is 17 residues long. V lost 0 bases, J lost 2 bases, and 4 bases stayed unmatched. The CDR3 sequence: CASSLAGGQGAGNTIYF. As DNA, the CDR3 is TGCGCCAGCAGCTTGGCCGGGGGACAGGGGGCTGGAAACACCATATATTTT.

This chain links TRBV7-9 with TRBJ2-3; unclear D gene. CDR1 is SEHNR, CDR2 FQNEAQ, per germline (reference sequence). The CDR3 covers 15 residues. Trimming removed 4 bases at V and 0 bases at J, with 11 bases between. CDR3 loop: CASSSRQVSTDTQYF. In nucleotides, the CDR3 is TGTGCCAGCAGCTCACGGCAGGTCAGCACAGATACGCAGTATTTT.

This rearrangement joins TRBV4-1 to TRBJ1-4, with 10 bases fitting TRBD1. CDR3 length: 17 amino acids. Losses at the gene ends were 1 base for V and 5 bases for J; bases not matched to a gene: 7. Germline V gives CDR1 MGHRA, CDR2 YSYEKL. CDR3 amino acids: CASSQVGTGAQNEKLFF. Written as DNA, the CDR3 is TGCGCCAGCAGCCAAGTCGGGACAGGGGCACAAAATGAAAAACTGTTTTTT.

This chain connects TRBV18 to TRBJ2-5, with a possible D match to TRBD2 (5 bases). The CDR3 runs to 13 residues. V lost 3 bases and J lost 4, with 9 bases in between. Germline CDR1 is KGHSH and CDR2 is LQKENI. This CDR3 reads CASSPQRSETQYF. In nucleotides, the CDR3 is TGTGCCAGCTCACCTCAGCGGTCAGAGACCCAGTACTTC.

The chain is built from TRBV27 and TRBJ1-2; D may be TRBD1 (5 bases). CDR1 is MNHEY and CDR2 is SMNVEV in the germline V gene (reference sequence). Trimming took off 5 bases at V and 3 bases at J, with 16 bases between the two ends. The CDR3 is 15 amino acids. CDR3 region: CASSGKGAQDYGYTF. The CDR3 region has the DNA TGTGCCAGCAGTGGCAAAGGGGCGCAGGACTATGGCTACACCTTC.

V gene TRBV4-2 combines with J gene TRBJ1-2; 7 bases are shared with TRBD1. Per germline, CDR1 LGHNA and CDR2 YNFKEQ. The CDR3 is made up of 12 amino acids. V trimming: 4 bases; J trimming: 7 bases; junction bases outside the gene matches: 3. CDR3 sequence reads: CASSRDSGGYTF. CDR3 in DNA: TGTGCCAGCAGCCGGGACAGTGGTGGCTACACCTTC.

Only one count was recorded for this clone. The rearrangement uses TRBV19 and TRBJ1-2; a weak D match, TRBD1 (5 bases). This CDR3 region has 14 residues. Germline CDR1 and CDR2: LNHDA and SQIVND (reference sequence). Trimming took 5 bases from V and 8 from J, leaving 18 bases between them. The CDR3 loop reads CASSVAQGTRGYTF. The CDR3 region has the DNA TGTGCCAGTAGTGTCGCTCAGGGCACAAGAGGCTACACCTTC.

This chain links TRBV5-4 with TRBJ1-3; D not certain. Germline V gene lookup returns CDR1 SGHNT and CDR2 YYREEE (reference sequence). V was cut by 2 bases and J by 4 bases, with 13 bases left in between. This CDR3 comprises 15 residues. For the CDR3, the DNA is TGTGCCAGCAGCTTCCCCCTCGGGGAAGGAAACACCATATATTTT. It is translated as CASSFPLGEGNTIYF.

CDR3 loop: CASRWASQQPQHF. The CDR3 DNA follows: TGTGCCAGCAGGTGGGCCAGCCAGCAGCCCCAGCATTTT. The rearrangement links TRBV2 to TRBJ1-5; D remains unclear. The CDR3 loop spans 13 amino acids. CDR1 and CDR2 (germline): SNHLY, FYNNEI. Trimming pared 6 bases from V and 7 bases from J, leaving 13 bases between.

The V and J genes are TRBV6-5 and TRBJ1-2, with 8 bases that match TRBD1. CDR1 is MNHEY, CDR2 SVGAGI, per germline. The CDR3 totals 14 residues. J was trimmed by 1 base and V by 6 bases; bases with no gene match: 4. CDR3 protein: CASSATGDNYGYTF. CDR3 sequence (DNA): TGTGCCAGCAGCGCGACAGGGGATAACTATGGCTACACCTTC.

The rearrangement links TRBV3-1 (or the pseudogene TRBV3-2) to TRBJ1-2; the D is unclear. CDR3 length equals 13 residues. V was shortened by 2 bases and J by 4 bases, with 8 bases between the two germline ends. Germline V lookup: CDR1 LGHDT, CDR2 YNNKEL (reference sequence). CDR3 amino acids: CASSQTASYGYTF. CDR3 bases: TGTGCCAGCAGCCAAACAGCCAGCTATGGCTACACCTTC.

The rearrangement uses TRBV7-9 and TRBJ1-1; 7 bases map to TRBD1. In germline, CDR1 is SEHNR, CDR2 FQNEAQ (reference sequence). After removal of 6 bases from V and 0 bases from J, the junction contained 7 bases not matched to a gene. The CDR3 has 15 amino acids. CDR3 coding DNA: TGTGCCAGCAGGACGACAGGGACCTTGAACACTGAAGCTTTCTTT. As protein: CASRTTGTLNTEAFF.

This clone was observed a single time. V is TRBV27 and J is TRBJ1-4; D uncertain. This CDR3 has 14 amino acids. V was trimmed by 3 bases and J by 2 bases, leaving 7 bases between them. Germline V gene sequence: CDR1 MNHEY, CDR2 SMNVEV (reference sequence). The CDR3 DNA follows: TGTGCCAGCAGTTTGGAGGGTACTAATGAAAAACTGTTTTTT. It translates to CASSLEGTNEKLFF.